This entry concerns a single T cell receptor (beta chain). The germline gives CDR1 SGDLS, CDR2 YYNGEE. The CDR3 sequence is 17 residues long. V gave up 0 bases and J gave up 4 bases; unmatched junction bases: 9. The sample belongs to a study of T cell responses to AZD1222 COVID-19 vaccine. Only in-frame clones appear in the TCRdb table, and some are missing; sequencing was by immunoSEQ multiplex PCR. There are over 120,000 clones in the sample; roughly 90% occur only once, and approximately 1.7% lies in the top ten. The receptor was derived from an adult in good health. Material: peripheral blood, obtained on day 0 of AZD1222 vaccination. The rearrangement uses TRBV9 and TRBJ2-2; 7 bases are shared with TRBD2. In DNA, the CDR3 is TGTGCCAGCAGCGTAGGGAGCGGGATGTTCAGCACCGGGGAGCTGTTTTTT. It yields the protein CASSVGSGMFSTGELFF.